The 3 T cell receptor beta chains listed next were all sequenced from one sample in a study of beta chain features in type 1 diabetes. Study results and limitations: Type 1 diabetes patients showed a moderate but significant shortening of TCRB CDR3s in all four CD4+ subsets.

Sequenced material consisted of expressed TCRB transcripts (all of the isolated RNA was reverse transcribed). Assay: immunoSEQ multiplex PCR; the TCRdb copy retains only in-frame clones and omits some. The table includes some 270,000 clones, 9.5% to 13% detected once. Which antigens these TCRs recognize remains unknown. The sample taken for sequencing was naive CD4+ T cells from blood. Every receptor here comes from a man aged 25-45 years with type 1 diabetes.

This clone occurred a few times. The J gene is TRBJ2-1, the V gene TRBV4-1, with D tentatively TRBD1 (6 bases). Germline assignment: CDR1 MGHRA and CDR2 YSYEKL. With 1 base removed from V and 4 bases from J, the gap between germline ends came to 8 bases. This CDR3 is 14 amino acids long. The chain's CDR3 is CASSQAGHYNEQFF. Written as DNA, the CDR3 is TGCGCCAGCAGCCAAGCGGGACATTACAATGAGCAGTTCTTC.

The gene calls are TRBV7-2 and TRBJ1-1; D is unresolved. V was pared by 1 base and J by 11 bases, with 17 bases between. Germline CDR1 and CDR2: SGHTA and FQGNSA. The CDR3 is 14 residues long. In DNA, the CDR3 is TGTGCCAGCAGCTTAGGAGCCCAGGAAAGTCTGGCTTTCTTT. As protein: CASSLGAQESLAFF.

This clone showed up just a few times. The chain recombines TRBV28 with TRBJ1-6, with 9 bases that match TRBD1. CDR3 length: 14 amino acids. V trimming: 6 bases; J trimming: 9 bases; junction bases outside the gene matches: 6. Germline V gene lookup returns CDR1 MDHEN and CDR2 SYDVKM. The CDR3 protein is CASRPGQGSSPLHF. The CDR3, as DNA: TGTGCCAGCAGGCCGGGACAGGGAAGTTCACCCCTCCACTTT.